These T cell receptor beta chains were read from a single sample in a study of blood T cell repertoires in COVID-19. Sequenced by immunoSEQ multiplex PCR; TCRdb stores in-frame clones only, minus some. The table records some 270,000 clones, more than 75% of them present only once. What was sequenced was peripheral blood. The source is a man aged 35 to 55 with active or convalescent COVID-19. The CDR3 runs from the conserved cysteine through the conserved F or W. A D gene is named only where the DNA matches it firmly. The listing skips clone size in some rows; elsewhere it reads once, few, many or a size class.

clone_size,d_call,v_call,j_call,cdr3_aa,cdr3_nt
NA,TRBD1,TRBV7-8,TRBJ2-7,CASRKRQGAVGFYEQYF,TGTGCCAGCAGGAAAAGACAGGGGGCCGTGGGGTTCTACGAGCAGTACTTC
once,TRBD1,TRBV24-1,TRBJ2-1,CATSDWGTGRGNEQFF,TGTGCCACCAGTGATTGGGGGACAGGGAGAGGCAATGAGCAGTTCTTC
NA,TRBD1,TRBV30,TRBJ1-1,CAWRPSTGGRTEAFF,TGTGCCTGGAGGCCATCGACAGGGGGCAGGACTGAAGCTTTCTTT
NA,NA,TRBV21-1,TRBJ2-3,CASSRGQGRPYLTDTQYF,TGTGCCAGCAGCCGGGGACAGGGACGCCCCTATCTCACAGATACGCAGTATTTT
NA,NA,TRBV3-1/TRBV3-2,TRBJ2-5,CASVPGTGGAATQYF,TGTGCCAGCGTACCCGGGACTGGGGGGGCTGCGACCCAGTACTTC
NA,TRBD2,TRBV5-4,TRBJ2-1,CASSFRLAGMHNEQFF,TGTGCCAGCAGCTTTAGACTAGCGGGTATGCACAATGAGCAGTTCTTC
NA,NA,TRBV9,TRBJ1-1,CASSVGGGDTEAFF,TGTGCCAGCAGCGTAGGAGGGGGGGACACTGAAGCTTTCTTT
NA,NA,TRBV5-6,TRBJ1-3,CATQRTVNGNTIYF,TGTGCCACGCAACGGACAGTAAACGGAAACACCATATATTTT
NA,NA,TRBV6-1,TRBJ2-3,CASSEVTAQYF,TGTGCCAGCAGTGAAGTCACGGCGCAGTATTTT
NA,NA,TRBV9,TRBJ1-6,CASSERDTYNSPLHF,TGTGCCAGCAGCGAACGGGACACCTATAATTCACCCCTCCACTTT
NA,NA,TRBV7-3,TRBJ1-5,CASSLTRNRVDQPQHF,TGTGCCAGCAGCTTGACTCGCAACAGGGTTGATCAGCCCCAGCATTTT
NA,TRBD1,TRBV4-2,TRBJ1-1,CASSRPGQGTSGEAFF,TGTGCCAGCAGCCGCCCGGGACAGGGGACAAGCGGTGAAGCTTTCTTT
NA,TRBD2,TRBV9,TRBJ2-3,CASSVGTTDTDTQYF,TGTGCCAGCAGCGTCGGGACTACTGACACAGATACGCAGTATTTT
NA,TRBD1,TRBV10-3,TRBJ1-2,CAIAGTGGTNYGYTF,TGTGCCATCGCAGGCACAGGGGGTACTAACTATGGCTACACCTTC
once,NA,TRBV27,TRBJ1-3,CASSLLKGNTIYF,TGTGCCAGCAGTTTACTAAAGGGAAACACCATATATTTT
NA,NA,TRBV6-5,TRBJ2-4,CASNPTPQTKNIQYF,TGTGCCAGCAATCCAACCCCACAGACCAAAAACATTCAGTACTTC
NA,NA,TRBV7-8,TRBJ1-2,CASSLGQGLGYGYTF,TGTGCCAGCAGCTTAGGGCAGGGGCTAGGCTATGGCTACACCTTC
NA,NA,TRBV20-1,TRBJ1-1,CTVPLNTEAFF,TGCACCGTCCCTTTGAACACTGAAGCTTTCTTT
NA,TRBD1,TRBV5-1,TRBJ2-1,CASTLGQPINEQFF,TGCGCCAGCACCCTGGGACAGCCCATCAATGAGCAGTTCTTC
NA,TRBD1,TRBV19,TRBJ2-2,CASRVSQGGPNTGELFF,TGTGCCAGTAGGGTTTCACAGGGGGGACCGAACACCGGGGAGCTGTTTTTT
NA,NA,TRBV7-9,TRBJ2-3,CASSLTRMANTQYF,TGTGCCAGCAGCCTGACGAGGATGGCGAATACGCAGTATTTT
few,NA,TRBV30,TRBJ2-7,CAWSAYYEQYF,TGTGCCTGGAGTGCCTACTACGAGCAGTACTTC
NA,NA,TRBV9,TRBJ2-7,CASSAGLLDYEQYF,TGTGCCAGCAGCGCGGGACTGTTAGATTACGAGCAGTACTTC
NA,TRBD2,TRBV2,TRBJ2-3,CAESGGQDTQYF,TGTGCCGAGAGCGGGGGCCAAGATACGCAGTATTTT
once,NA,TRBV5-1,TRBJ1-5,CASSLAGSGSNQPQHF,TGCGCCAGCAGCTTGGCCGGGTCGGGGAGCAATCAGCCCCAGCATTTT
NA,TRBD2,TRBV10-2,TRBJ2-5,CASSQGLAGGETQYF,TGCGCCAGCAGCCAAGGACTAGCGGGAGGAGAGACCCAGTACTTC
NA,NA,TRBV29-1,TRBJ1-1,CSVSGTSNTEAFF,TGCAGCGTATCCGGGACATCGAACACTGAAGCTTTCTTT
NA,NA,TRBV11-2,TRBJ1-1,CASTNYGLEAFF,TGTGCCAGCACCAATTACGGACTCGAAGCTTTCTTT
NA,TRBD1,TRBV9,TRBJ1-4,CASSVETGGHEKLFF,TGTGCCAGCAGCGTTGAGACAGGGGGGCATGAAAAACTGTTTTTT
once,TRBD1,TRBV3-1/TRBV3-2,TRBJ2-5,CASSLQGVDETQYF,TGTGCCAGCAGTCTACAGGGGGTGGACGAGACCCAGTACTTC
NA,NA,TRBV30,TRBJ1-5,CAWSKQGIGNQPQHF,TGTGCCTGGAGTAAACAGGGTATCGGCAATCAGCCCCAGCATTTT
once,NA,TRBV5-1,TRBJ2-2,CASRPTETHTGELFF,TGCGCCAGCAGACCGACAGAGACACACACCGGGGAGCTGTTTTTT
NA,NA,TRBV4-1,TRBJ1-5,CASSQDSGINQPQHF,TGCGCCAGCAGCCAAGATTCAGGGATTAATCAGCCCCAGCATTTT
NA,NA,TRBV5-6,TRBJ2-6,CASSDPTGSGANVLTF,TGTGCCAGCAGCGATCCAACAGGGTCCGGGGCCAACGTCCTGACTTTC
NA,NA,TRBV11-2,TRBJ1-3,CASSLAGSSGNTIYF,TGTGCCAGCAGCTTAGCCGGGAGCTCTGGAAATACCATATATTTT
NA,TRBD1,TRBV5-1,TRBJ1-4,CASSSHRGGTTNEKLFF,TGCGCCAGCAGCTCCCACAGGGGGGGGACAACTAATGAAAAACTGTTTTTT
NA,NA,TRBV9,TRBJ2-4,CASSPPVRQGAKNIQYF,TGTGCCAGCAGCCCTCCGGTCCGGCAGGGGGCCAAAAACATTCAGTACTTC
NA,TRBD2,TRBV9,TRBJ2-7,CASSPQATGGYEQYF,TGTGCCAGCAGTCCCCAAGCAACCGGGGGGTACGAGCAGTACTTC
NA,NA,TRBV5-6,TRBJ2-2,CASSHLVLTDYTGELFF,TGTGCCAGCAGCCACCTGGTCCTAACCGACTACACCGGGGAGCTGTTTTTT
NA,TRBD1,TRBV12-3/TRBV12-4,TRBJ1-2,CASGDRGGYTF,TGTGCCAGCGGGGACAGGGGTGGCTACACCTTC
NA,TRBD1,TRBV19,TRBJ1-1,CASRPATGGATEAFF,TGTGCCAGTAGACCCGCGACAGGGGGGGCGACTGAAGCTTTCTTT
NA,NA,TRBV4-1,TRBJ1-5,CASSQEPPGGNQPQHF,TGCGCCAGCAGCCAAGAACCCCCAGGGGGCAATCAGCCCCAGCATTTT
few,TRBD1,TRBV5-4,TRBJ1-5,CASSSGTGANQPQHF,TGTGCCAGCAGCTCGGGGACAGGGGCCAATCAGCCCCAGCATTTT
NA,NA,TRBV27,TRBJ1-1,CASSPPLDLNTEAFF,TGTGCCAGCAGTCCCCCTCTAGACCTGAACACTGAAGCTTTCTTT